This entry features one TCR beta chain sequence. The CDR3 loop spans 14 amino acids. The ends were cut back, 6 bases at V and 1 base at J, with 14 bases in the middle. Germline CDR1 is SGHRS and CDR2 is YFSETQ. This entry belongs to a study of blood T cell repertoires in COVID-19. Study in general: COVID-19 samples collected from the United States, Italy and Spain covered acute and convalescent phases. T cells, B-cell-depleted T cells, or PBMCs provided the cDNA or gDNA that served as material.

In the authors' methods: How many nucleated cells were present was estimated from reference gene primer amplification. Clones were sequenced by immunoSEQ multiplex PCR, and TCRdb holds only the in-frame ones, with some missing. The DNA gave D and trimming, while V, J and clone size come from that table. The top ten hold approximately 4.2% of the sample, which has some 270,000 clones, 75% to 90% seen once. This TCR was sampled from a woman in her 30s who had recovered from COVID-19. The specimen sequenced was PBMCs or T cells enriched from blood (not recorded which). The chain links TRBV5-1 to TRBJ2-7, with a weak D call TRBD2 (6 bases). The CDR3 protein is CASTPRDSSYEQYF. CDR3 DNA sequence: TGCGCCAGCACCCCTAGGGACTCATCCTACGAGCAGTACTTC.